This entry lists 27 T cell receptor beta chains sequenced from one sample in a study of T cells in Graves' hyperthyroidism and ophthalmopathy. Regions amplified from RNA transcripts were the TCR beta CDR3 regions. During a first-round RT-PCR of the TCR CDR3, the HTBI primer set was used. Each CDR3 protein is one row after TCRdb ran MiXCR on the multiplex PCR reads. This table has under 350,000 distinct CDR3 sequences, approximately 26% appearing once. The sample taken for sequencing was blood. The source is a man aged 40-50 years with Graves' hyperthyroidism that later progressed to Graves' ophthalmopathy.

Ten or more counts support this clonotype. The chain uses TRBV5-1 and TRBJ2-4; 9 positions agree with TRBD1. The germline CDR1 and CDR2 sequences are SGHRS and YFSETQ. The CDR3 is 15 amino acids. Unmatched junction bases numbered 7, after V lost 2 bases and J lost 7 bases. The CDR3 protein is CASSLGGTGTNIQYF. For the CDR3, the DNA is TGCGCCAGCAGCTTAGGGGGGACAGGGACGAACATTCAGTACTTC. Drawing the rest from reference TRBV5-1 and TRBJ2-4, the complete variable domain is KAGVTQTPRYLIKTRGQQVTLSCSPISGHRSVSWYQQTPGQGLQFLFEYFSETQRNKGNFPGRFSGRQFSNSRSEMNVSTLELGDSALYLCASSLGGTGTNIQYFGAGTRLSVL.

This clonotype was seen at least ten times. The chain links TRBV11-2 to TRBJ2-7, with D possibly matching TRBD2 (6 bases). The CDR3 covers 14 residues. The V gene's germline CDR1 is SGHAT and CDR2 FQNNGV. The V gene lost 6 bases and the J gene lost 2 bases, with 14 bases spanning the gap. The CDR3 sequence is CASSRDFVTYEQYF. The CDR3 DNA reads TGTGCCAGCAGTCGGGACTTCGTAACCTACGAGCAGTACTTC.

This clonotype was found many times. The rearrangement joins TRBV27 to TRBJ2-7; 7 bases line up with TRBD2. Germline trimming cut 8 bases from V and 1 base from J; bases unmatched to any gene: 11. CDR1 and CDR2 from the germline V gene are MNHEY and SMNVEV (reference sequence). This CDR3 is built from 15 residues. CDR3 in amino acids: CASLSPRGSSYEQYF. The CDR3 region has the DNA TGTGCCAGCCTTAGCCCTCGCGGGAGTTCCTACGAGCAGTACTTC.

At least ten counts were recorded for this clonotype. The rearrangement uses TRBV24-1 and TRBJ2-5; 7 positions match TRBD2. CDR1 KGHDR and CDR2 SFDVKD come from the germline V gene. With 9 bases clipped from V and 5 bases from J, the junction kept 11 bases outside the gene matches. The CDR3 contains 14 residues. The chain's CDR3 is CATAEGRALETQYF. CDR3 DNA: TGTGCCACCGCGGAGGGGAGGGCCCTGGAGACCCAGTACTTC.

This clonotype was observed many times. This chain joins TRBV2 and TRBJ1-2; no firm D call. V lost 8 bases, J lost 8 bases, and 18 bases lay in between. The CDR3 sequence is 13 residues long. Looked up from germline, CDR1 is SNHLY and CDR2 is FYNNEI. CDR3 nucleotides: TGTGCCAGCTACTCCTCATTAGAGGAGGGCTACACCTTC. It specifies CASYSSLEEGYTF. The variable domain in full, completed from reference TRBV2 and TRBJ1-2, reads EPEVTQTPSHQVTQMGQEVILRCVPISNHLYFYWYRQILGQKVEFLVSFYNNEISEKSEIFDDQFSVERPDGSNFTLKIRSTKLEDSAMYFCASYSSLEEGYTFGSGTRLTVV.

The rearrangement uses TRBV30 and TRBJ1-5; maybe TRBD1 (6 bases). Trimming took off 2 bases at V and 9 bases at J, with 14 bases between the two ends. In germline, CDR1 is GTSNPN, CDR2 SVGIG (reference sequence). The CDR3 is 13 amino acids. CDR3 sequence (DNA): TGTGCCTGGAGTTCTTCACGACAGGTGCCCCAGCATTTT. This encodes CAWSSSRQVPQHF.

Many counts were recorded for this clonotype. V is TRBV7-8 and J is TRBJ2-7; D remains ambiguous. V lost 5 bases, J lost 2 bases, and 10 bases lay in between. The CDR3 runs 13 residues. Germline lookup yields CDR1 SGHVS and CDR2 FQNEAQ. For the CDR3, the DNA is TGTGCCAGCAGCCCCGACACCCCCTACGAGCAGTACTTC. Protein: CASSPDTPYEQYF.

The chain employs TRBV15 and TRBJ1-5, with D unclear. Germline CDR1 LNHNV, CDR2 YYDKDF (reference sequence). CDR3 size: 13 residues. V shed 3 bases and J shed 9 bases, with 12 bases lying between them. CDR3 residues: CATSSPAVRPQHF. CDR3 sequence (DNA): TGTGCCACCAGCAGCCCGGCTGTCCGGCCCCAGCATTTT.

This clonotype appeared many times. The J gene is TRBJ2-7, the V gene TRBV10-3; maybe TRBD2 (6 bases). There are 12 residues in the CDR3. V was shortened by 11 bases and J by 3 bases, with 14 bases between the two germline ends. Per the germline V gene, CDR1 is ENHRY and CDR2 is SYGVKD. The CDR3 region is CAVGGDSYEQYF. CDR3 DNA: TGTGCCGTTGGCGGGGATAGCTACGAGCAGTACTTC.

Many counts were recorded for this clonotype. The chain has TRBV20-1 and TRBJ1-2; the D is unclear. Trimming took off 5 bases at V and 5 bases at J, with 6 bases between the two ends. The CDR3 sequence is 10 residues long. Per germline, CDR1 DFQATT and CDR2 SNEGSKA (reference sequence). CDR3 amino acids: CSAGEYGYTF. CDR3 DNA: TGCAGTGCTGGGGAGTATGGCTACACCTTC.

This clonotype was seen repeatedly, ten times or more. J is TRBJ2-1 and V is TRBV7-3, with a weak D call TRBD2 (6 bases). The CDR3 covers 16 residues. Germline lookup yields CDR1 SGHTA and CDR2 FQGTGA. V was clipped by 0 bases and J by 6 bases, with 15 bases between them. The CDR3 nucleotides are TGTGCCAGCAGCTTAACGGAGGAGGGTAGCGGCAATGAGCAGTTCTTC. It encodes CASSLTEEGSGNEQFF.

This clonotype was observed at least ten times. J is TRBJ2-6 and V is TRBV19, with 7 bases identical to TRBD1. The J segment lost 4 bases and the V segment lost 5 bases, leaving 14 bases of the junction unmatched. This CDR3 has 18 residues. Germline CDR1 reads LNHDA; CDR2 reads SQIVND (reference sequence). CDR3: CASSSRDSSTPGANVLTF. CDR3 nucleotides: TGTGCCAGTAGTTCCCGGGACAGTTCCACTCCGGGGGCCAACGTCCTGACTTTC.

In this sample, this clonotype turned up many times. V usage is TRBV28 and J usage is TRBJ2-7; D may be TRBD1 (5 bases). CDR1 is MDHEN, CDR2 SYDVKM, per germline. The CDR3 consists of 15 residues. V lost 6 bases and J 4 bases, leaving 19 bases between the germline ends. The CDR3 here is CASSIFTGSGYEQYF. The DNA of the CDR3 is TGTGCCAGCAGCATCTTTACAGGTTCCGGTTACGAGCAGTACTTC.

V gene TRBV6-2 or TRBV6-3 combines with J gene TRBJ2-7; D perhaps matches TRBD1 (6 bases). The CDR3 extends over 14 amino acids. Germline CDR1 MNHEY, CDR2 SVGEGT. Trimming shortened V by 6 bases and J by 0 bases, and 12 bases separated the two germline ends. CDR3 protein: CASSYRASSYEQYF. In nucleotides, the CDR3 is TGTGCCAGCAGCTACAGGGCGAGCTCCTACGAGCAGTACTTC.

This clonotype was recorded many times. The chain recombines TRBV29-1 with TRBJ1-5, with D uncertain. Germline loops: CDR1 SQVTM, CDR2 ANQGSEA. The CDR3 extends over 13 amino acids. Trimming removed 6 bases from V and 0 bases from J, with 9 bases in between. CDR3 nucleotide sequence: TGCAGCGTCCAAGCGGGTAGCAATCAGCCCCAGCATTTT. It is translated as CSVQAGSNQPQHF.

The sample holds many counts of this clonotype. The chain carries TRBV6-5 and TRBJ1-1; 12 bases match TRBD1. The CDR3 covers 16 residues. Unmatched junction bases numbered 5, after V lost 6 bases and J lost 0 bases. Germline CDR1 reads MNHEY; CDR2 reads SVGAGI. The CDR3 loop reads CASRSGTGGVNTEAFF. In DNA form, the CDR3 reads TGTGCCAGCAGATCCGGGACAGGGGGCGTGAACACTGAAGCTTTCTTT.

The chain combines TRBV6-1 with TRBJ2-5, with 9 bases that match TRBD2. The CDR3 spans 17 residues. J was trimmed by 1 base and V by 2 bases; bases with no gene match: 8. CDR1 is MNHNS and CDR2 is SASEGT in the germline V gene. The CDR3 is CASSELSSGRSQETQYF. CDR3 DNA sequence: TGTGCCAGCAGTGAATTATCGAGCGGGAGGTCCCAAGAGACCCAGTACTTC.

This clonotype came up many times. The V call is TRBV19, the J call TRBJ2-6; 9 bases are a match to TRBD1. CDR1 LNHDA and CDR2 SQIVND come from the germline V gene (reference sequence). The V and J ends lost 3 bases and 0 bases, in that order; junction bases with no gene match: 6. The CDR3 covers 18 residues. CDR3 in DNA: TGTGCCAGTAGTATCGGACAGGGGCTGTTCTCTGGGGCCAACGTCCTGACTTTC. The encoded protein is CASSIGQGLFSGANVLTF.

There are a few counts of this clonotype. The V and J genes are TRBV20-1 and TRBJ2-7; possible D gene TRBD2, 5 bases. V was shortened by 0 bases and J by 2 bases, with 14 bases between the two germline ends. Germline V gene data show CDR1 as DFQATT and CDR2 as SNEGSKA (reference sequence). This CDR3 has 15 residues. The CDR3 DNA is TGCAGTGCTAGAGATCGAGGGAGCTGGACCTACGAGCAGTACTTC. Translation: CSARDRGSWTYEQYF.

This clonotype was seen at least ten times. As DNA, the CDR3 is TGTGCCAGCAGAGCCGGGCGGAACACCGGGGAGCTGTTTTTT. This gives the protein CASRAGRNTGELFF. The V and J genes are TRBV12-3 or TRBV12-4 and TRBJ2-2; the D is unclear. The CDR3 length is 14 residues. V lost 6 bases to trimming and J lost 1 base, with 9 bases between them.

This clonotype was seen repeatedly, ten times or more. This rearrangement joins TRBV20-1 to TRBJ2-5; 7 bases line up with TRBD2. Looked up from germline, CDR1 is DFQATT and CDR2 is SNEGSKA (reference sequence). V was pared by 6 bases and J by 4 bases, with 8 bases of the junction left unmatched. The CDR3 consists of 13 residues. CDR3 amino acids: CSAPGEGRETQYF. The CDR3 coding sequence is TGCAGTGCACCCGGGGAGGGGAGAGAGACCCAGTACTTC.

This clonotype showed up many times. The genes are TRBV9 and TRBJ1-1, with 11 positions matching TRBD1. CDR1 and CDR2 (germline): SGDLS, YYNGEE. The CDR3 totals 15 residues. The junction had 4 bases not matched to a gene; V was cut back by 1 base and J by 5 bases. This CDR3 is CASSVSGDRGTEAFF. CDR3 coding DNA: TGTGCCAGCAGCGTATCCGGGGACAGGGGGACTGAAGCTTTCTTT.

The chain employs TRBV27 and TRBJ1-5; 7 positions agree with TRBD1. The CDR3 is made up of 14 amino acids. CDR1 is MNHEY, CDR2 SMNVEV, per germline (reference sequence). V lost 4 bases, J lost 4 bases, and 4 bases stayed unmatched. This CDR3 is CASSWTGGNQPQHF. The CDR3 DNA reads TGTGCCAGCAGTTGGACAGGAGGGAATCAGCCCCAGCATTTT.

Notes on this clonotype: One end of the junction does not line up with germline, which may come from a read error. The chain carries TRBV27 and TRBJ2-7, with D hard to call. Germline CDR1 is MNHEY and CDR2 is SMNVEV (reference sequence). This CDR3 spans 13 amino acids. This CDR3 reads CVSSLSGSYEQYF. The CDR3 region has the DNA TGTGTCAGCAGTTTGTCAGGTTCCTACGAGCAGTACTTC.

At least ten counts were recorded for this clonotype. V and J are TRBV29-1 and TRBJ2-7; D is undetermined. The CDR3 spans 14 residues. With 1 base removed from V and 0 bases from J, the gap between germline ends came to 10 bases. The germline CDR1 and CDR2 sequences are SQVTM and ANQGSEA. CDR3 sequence: CSVEVYGTSYEQYF. CDR3 nucleotide sequence: TGCAGCGTTGAAGTCTACGGTACCTCCTACGAGCAGTACTTC.

The CDR3 coding sequence is TGCAGTGCTAGAGATAGCCGCAGGGTTTCTGAAGCTTTCTTT. Translation gives CSARDSRRVSEAFF. The rearrangement joins TRBV20-1 to TRBJ1-1, with D perhaps matching TRBD1 (5 bases). Trimming left V 0 bases short and J 6 bases short, with 14 bases between. The CDR3 covers 14 residues. Germline CDR1 is DFQATT and CDR2 is SNEGSKA (reference sequence).

The chain is built from TRBV28 and TRBJ1-2, with D possibly being TRBD1 (5 bases). Between the trimmed V and J ends, which lost 5 bases and 1 base, there was a span of 20 bases. Germline V gene lookup returns CDR1 MDHEN and CDR2 SYDVKM. The CDR3 contains 17 residues. The DNA of the CDR3 is TGTGCCAGCAGTCTCCCCGGGACCCCCACGATTAACTATGGCTACACCTTC. Its protein is CASSLPGTPTINYGYTF.